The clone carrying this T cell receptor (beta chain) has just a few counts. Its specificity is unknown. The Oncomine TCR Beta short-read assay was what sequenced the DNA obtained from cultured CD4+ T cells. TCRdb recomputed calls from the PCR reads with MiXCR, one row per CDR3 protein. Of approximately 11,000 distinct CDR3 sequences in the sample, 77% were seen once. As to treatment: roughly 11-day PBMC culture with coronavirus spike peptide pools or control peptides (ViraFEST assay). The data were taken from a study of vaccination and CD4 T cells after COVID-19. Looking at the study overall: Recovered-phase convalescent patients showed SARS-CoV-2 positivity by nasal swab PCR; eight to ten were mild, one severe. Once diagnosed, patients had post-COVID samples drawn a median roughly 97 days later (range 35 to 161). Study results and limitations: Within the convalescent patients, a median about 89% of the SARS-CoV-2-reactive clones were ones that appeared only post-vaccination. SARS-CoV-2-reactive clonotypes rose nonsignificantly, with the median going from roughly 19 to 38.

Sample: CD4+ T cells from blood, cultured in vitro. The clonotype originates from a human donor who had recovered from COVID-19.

The CDR3 DNA sequence: TGTGCCAGCAGTTATGGAGACAGGCTGGGAGAGACCCAGTACTTC. This encodes CASSYGDRLGETQYF. The chain employs TRBV6-2 or TRBV6-3 and TRBJ2-5; a weak D match, TRBD1 (6 bases). This CDR3 contains 15 residues. The V gene's germline CDR1 is MNHEY and CDR2 SVGEGT. The V end was cut by 3 bases, the J end by 4 bases, with 15 bases between.